This T cell receptor beta chain was profiled in a study of cytomegalovirus exposure and HLA in healthy donors. General observations from the study: Overall, around 150 TCR beta chains were annotated as cytomegalovirus-associated. The authors later found HLA-associated TCR beta chains more clonally expanded than equally common others.

The PCR made use of 60 Vbeta and 13 Jbeta primers. The repertoire was sequenced with immunoSEQ multiplex PCR; TCRdb's copy has only in-frame clones and lacks some. This sample yields over 90,000 clones, of which nearly 70% are seen a single time; roughly 15% belongs to the top ten. Germline V CDR1 and CDR2: MDHEN, SYDVKM. Trimming took off 2 bases at V and 3 bases at J, with 17 bases between the two ends. The CDR3 contains 16 residues. On this clone itself: Its antigen is currently unknown.

The chain carries TRBV28 and TRBJ2-7, with D perhaps matching TRBD1 (6 bases). The sample consisted of PBMCs. This TCR came from a woman aged 50 to 60 in good health and CMV-seropositive. The CDR3 sequence: CASSLRGAGVRYEQYF. The CDR3 bases are TGTGCCAGCAGTTTAAGAGGGGCAGGGGTCCGCTACGAGCAGTACTTC.